The T cell receptor (beta chain) described here comes from a study of blood T cell repertoires in COVID-19. One Seattle source followed patients from active infection through their disease course. The CDR3 has 15 amino acids. Per the germline V gene, CDR1 is SGHAT and CDR2 is FQNNGV. V lost 5 bases, J lost 8 bases, and 18 bases lay in between. Authors' data handling: Amplification of reference gene primers provided the estimated nucleated cell counts. Method: immunoSEQ multiplex PCR; TCRdb's copy keeps in-frame clones and lacks some. Clone size and V and J calls were adopted from that table, with D and trimming inferred from the DNA. The table shows 250,000 to 400,000 clones, with around 89% occurring only once.

Material: peripheral blood. The chain uses TRBV11-2 and TRBJ2-2, with D maybe TRBD2 (6 bases). The TCR comes from a woman under 40 with COVID-19, enrolled during active disease. In nucleotides, the CDR3 is TGTGCCAGCAGCACGGACGGGGGAGTATGGGGGGAGCTGTTTTTT. Protein product: CASSTDGGVWGELFF.